The source of this T cell receptor (beta chain) is a study of cytomegalovirus exposure and HLA in healthy donors. The repertoire was sequenced with immunoSEQ multiplex PCR; TCRdb's copy has only in-frame clones and lacks some. This table has some 110,000 clones, around 85% appearing once. Germline V gives CDR1 MDHEN, CDR2 SYDVKM. CDR3 length: 13 residues. Germline trimming cut 7 bases from V and 3 bases from J; bases unmatched to any gene: 2. The source is a man between 18 and 29 years old in good health and CMV-seropositive. Sequencing was carried out using PBMCs. The gene calls are TRBV28 and TRBJ2-5; 10 bases match TRBD1. CDR3 protein: CASTGTGEETQYF. The CDR3 bases are TGTGCCAGCACAGGGACAGGGGAAGAGACCCAGTACTTC.